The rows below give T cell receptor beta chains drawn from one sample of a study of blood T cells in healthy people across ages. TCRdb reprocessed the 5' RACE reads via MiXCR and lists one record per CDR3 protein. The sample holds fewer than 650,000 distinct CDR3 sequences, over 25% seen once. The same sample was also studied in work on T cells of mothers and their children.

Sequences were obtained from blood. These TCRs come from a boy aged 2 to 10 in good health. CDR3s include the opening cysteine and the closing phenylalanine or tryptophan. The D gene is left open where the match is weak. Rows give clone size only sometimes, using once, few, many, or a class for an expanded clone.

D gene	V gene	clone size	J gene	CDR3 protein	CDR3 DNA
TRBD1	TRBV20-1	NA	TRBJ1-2	CSAPTGGGGYTF	TGCAGTGCTCCCACAGGGGGAGGGGGCTACACCTTC
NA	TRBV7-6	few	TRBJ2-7	CASSFPRSEQYF	TGTGCCAGCAGCTTTCCTAGGTCCGAGCAGTACTTC
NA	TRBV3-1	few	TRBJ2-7	CASSQHRTGYEQYF	TGTGCCAGCAGCCAACACCGGACTGGCTACGAGCAGTACTTC
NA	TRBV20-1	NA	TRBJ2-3	CSASPPGITQYF	TGCAGTGCTAGCCCACCGGGAATTACGCAGTATTTT
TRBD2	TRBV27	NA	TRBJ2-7	CASSLSTPSGRVWFEQYF	TGTGCCAGCAGTTTATCGACCCCTAGCGGGAGGGTGTGGTTCGAGCAGTACTTC
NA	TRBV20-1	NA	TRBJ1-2	CSASEGANYGYTF	TGCAGTGCTAGCGAGGGAGCTAACTATGGCTACACCTTC
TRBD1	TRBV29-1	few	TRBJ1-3	CSVAGQSSGNTIYF	TGCAGCGTGGCGGGACAGAGCTCTGGAAACACCATATATTTT
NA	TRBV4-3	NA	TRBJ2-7	CASSQGAQPGRTGEQYF	TGCGCCAGCAGCCAAGGAGCACAGCCGGGTCGTACGGGCGAGCAGTACTTC
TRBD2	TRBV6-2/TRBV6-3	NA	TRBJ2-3	CASKFSGETDTQYF	TGTGCCAGCAAGTTTAGCGGGGAGACAGATACGCAGTATTTT
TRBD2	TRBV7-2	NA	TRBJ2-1	CASSLYAGGGNEQFF	TGTGCCAGCAGCTTATATGCGGGGGGTGGGAATGAGCAGTTCTTC